There are many counts of the clone carrying this T cell receptor (beta chain). TCRdb used MiXCR to reprocess the 5' RACE reads, holding one entry per CDR3 protein. The sample lists tens of thousands of distinct CDR3 sequences, 3% to 4.5% occurring once. Trimming left V 6 bases short and J 7 bases short, with 12 bases between. This CDR3 is built from 13 residues. Per germline, CDR1 WNHNN and CDR2 SYGVQD (reference sequence). This sample was included in a study of neurological immune-mediated disorders. This sequence was found in a woman in her forties or fifties with multiple sclerosis. This chain links TRBV10-1 with TRBJ2-2; D is ambiguous. The sample taken for sequencing was PBMCs. CDR3 in amino acids: CASSRLRNGELFF. CDR3 in DNA: TGCGCCAGCAGCAGACTCCGAAACGGGGAGCTGTTTTTT.